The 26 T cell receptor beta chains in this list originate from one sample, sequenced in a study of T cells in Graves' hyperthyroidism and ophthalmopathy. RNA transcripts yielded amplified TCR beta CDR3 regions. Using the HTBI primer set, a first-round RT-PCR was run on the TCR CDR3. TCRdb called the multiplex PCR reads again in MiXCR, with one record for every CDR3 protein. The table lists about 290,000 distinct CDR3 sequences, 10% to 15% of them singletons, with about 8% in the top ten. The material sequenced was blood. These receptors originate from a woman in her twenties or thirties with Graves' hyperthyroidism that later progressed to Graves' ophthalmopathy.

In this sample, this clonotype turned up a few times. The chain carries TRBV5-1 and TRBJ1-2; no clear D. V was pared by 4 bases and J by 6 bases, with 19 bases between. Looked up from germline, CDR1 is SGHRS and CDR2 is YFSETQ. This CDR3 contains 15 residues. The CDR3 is CASSGGTLFVNGYTF. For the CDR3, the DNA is TGCGCCAGCAGCGGCGGCACTCTTTTCGTAAATGGCTACACCTTC.

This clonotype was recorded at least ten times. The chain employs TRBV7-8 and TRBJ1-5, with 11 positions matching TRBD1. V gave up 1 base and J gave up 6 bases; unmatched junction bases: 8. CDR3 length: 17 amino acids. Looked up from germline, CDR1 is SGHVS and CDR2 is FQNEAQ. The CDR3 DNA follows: TGTGCCAGCAGCTTAGGAGGGGGACAGGGGGGCGTTCAGCCCCAGCATTTT. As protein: CASSLGGGQGGVQPQHF.

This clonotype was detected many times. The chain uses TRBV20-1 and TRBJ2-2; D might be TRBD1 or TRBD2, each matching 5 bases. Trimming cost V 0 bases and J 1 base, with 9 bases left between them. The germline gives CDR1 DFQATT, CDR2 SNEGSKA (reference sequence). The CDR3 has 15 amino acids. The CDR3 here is CSARDGTGNTGELFF. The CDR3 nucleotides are TGCAGTGCTAGAGACGGGACGGGGAACACCGGGGAGCTGTTTTTT.

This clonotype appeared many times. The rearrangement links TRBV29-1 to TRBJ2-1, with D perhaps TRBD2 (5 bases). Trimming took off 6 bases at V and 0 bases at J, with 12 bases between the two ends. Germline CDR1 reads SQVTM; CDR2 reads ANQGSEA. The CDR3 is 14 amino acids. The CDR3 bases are TGCAGCGTCCCAGGTGGGAGCTCCTACAATGAGCAGTTCTTC. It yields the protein CSVPGGSSYNEQFF.

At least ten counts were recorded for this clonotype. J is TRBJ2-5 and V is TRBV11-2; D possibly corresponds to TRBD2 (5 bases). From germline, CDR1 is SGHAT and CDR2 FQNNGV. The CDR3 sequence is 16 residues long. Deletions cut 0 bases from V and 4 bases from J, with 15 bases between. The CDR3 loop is CASSLELVGSSETQYF. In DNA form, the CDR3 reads TGTGCCAGCAGCTTAGAGTTGGTGGGGAGTTCAGAGACCCAGTACTTC.

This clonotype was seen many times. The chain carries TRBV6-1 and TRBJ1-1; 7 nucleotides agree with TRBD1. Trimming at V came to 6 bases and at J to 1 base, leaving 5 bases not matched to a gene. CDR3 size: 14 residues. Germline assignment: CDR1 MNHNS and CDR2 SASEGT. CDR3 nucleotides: TGTGCCAGCAGCCGTACAGGGGAGAACACTGAAGCTTTCTTT. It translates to CASSRTGENTEAFF.

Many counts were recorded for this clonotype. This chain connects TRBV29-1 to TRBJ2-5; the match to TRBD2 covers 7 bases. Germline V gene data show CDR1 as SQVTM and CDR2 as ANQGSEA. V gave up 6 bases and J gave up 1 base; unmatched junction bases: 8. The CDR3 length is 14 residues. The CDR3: CSVSYGRTQETQYF. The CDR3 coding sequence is TGCAGCGTGTCTTACGGGAGGACCCAAGAGACCCAGTACTTC.

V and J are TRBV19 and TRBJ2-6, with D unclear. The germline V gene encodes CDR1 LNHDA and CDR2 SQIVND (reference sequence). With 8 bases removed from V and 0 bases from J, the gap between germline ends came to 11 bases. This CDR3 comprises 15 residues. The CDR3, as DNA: TGTGCCAGTCTCGCAAAAATCTCTGGGGCCAACGTCCTGACTTTC. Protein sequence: CASLAKISGANVLTF.

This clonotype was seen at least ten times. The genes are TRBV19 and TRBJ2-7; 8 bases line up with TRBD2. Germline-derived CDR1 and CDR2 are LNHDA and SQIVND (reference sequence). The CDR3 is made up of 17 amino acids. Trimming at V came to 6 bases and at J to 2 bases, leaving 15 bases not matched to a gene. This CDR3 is CASRQAAEAGAPYEQYF. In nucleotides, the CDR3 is TGTGCCAGTAGACAGGCGGCAGAAGCGGGAGCACCCTACGAGCAGTACTTC.

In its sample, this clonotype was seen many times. For the CDR3, the DNA is TGTGCCAGCAGGGGGACGGGATATAGCAATCAGCCCCAGCATTTT. The encoded protein is CASRGTGYSNQPQHF. The rearrangement uses TRBV6-2 or TRBV6-3 and TRBJ1-5; possible D gene TRBD1, 5 bases. Looked up from germline, CDR1 is MNHEY and CDR2 is SVGEGT. The ends were cut back, 6 bases at V and 0 bases at J, with 12 bases in the middle. This CDR3 is 15 amino acids long.

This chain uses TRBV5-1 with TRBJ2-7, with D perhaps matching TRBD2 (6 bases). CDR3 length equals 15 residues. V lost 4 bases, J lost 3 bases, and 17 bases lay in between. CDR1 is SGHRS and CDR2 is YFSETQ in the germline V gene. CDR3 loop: CASSPAGTAIYEQYF. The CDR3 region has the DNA TGCGCCAGCAGCCCGGCGGGGACTGCCATCTACGAGCAGTACTTC.

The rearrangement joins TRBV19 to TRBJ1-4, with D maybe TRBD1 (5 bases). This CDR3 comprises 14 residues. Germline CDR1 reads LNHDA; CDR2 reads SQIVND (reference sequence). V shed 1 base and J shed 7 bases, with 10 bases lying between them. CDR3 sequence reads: CASSIGGAGEKLFF. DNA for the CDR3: TGTGCCAGTAGTATAGGAGGGGCGGGTGAAAAACTGTTTTTT.

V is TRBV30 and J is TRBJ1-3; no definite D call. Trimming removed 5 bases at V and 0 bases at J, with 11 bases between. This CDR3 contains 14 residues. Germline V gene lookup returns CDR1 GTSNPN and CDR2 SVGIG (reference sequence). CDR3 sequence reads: CAWGQYDSGNTIYF. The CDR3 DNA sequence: TGTGCCTGGGGCCAGTACGACTCTGGAAACACCATATATTTT.

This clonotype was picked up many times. The CDR3 DNA reads as TGTGCCAGCAGCCAAGATCTACTAGCGGCGACAGATACGCAGTATTTT. Residues: CASSQDLLAATDTQYF. The rearrangement uses TRBV3-1 and TRBJ2-3; 8 nucleotides match TRBD2. The CDR3 totals 16 residues. The germline V gene encodes CDR1 LGHDT and CDR2 YNNKEL (reference sequence). The V and J ends lost 0 bases and 3 bases, in that order; junction bases with no gene match: 5.

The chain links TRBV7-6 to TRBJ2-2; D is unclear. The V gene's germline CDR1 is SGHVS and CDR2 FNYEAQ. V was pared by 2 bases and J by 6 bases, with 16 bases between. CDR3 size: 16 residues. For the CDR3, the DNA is TGTGCCAGCAGCTTATACGTGGGTTTGGTGGCCGGGGAGCTGTTTTTT. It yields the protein CASSLYVGLVAGELFF.

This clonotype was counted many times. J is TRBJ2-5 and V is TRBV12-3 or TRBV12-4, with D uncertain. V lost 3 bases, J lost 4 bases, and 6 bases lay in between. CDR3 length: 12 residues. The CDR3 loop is CASSFEGETQYF. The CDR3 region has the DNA TGTGCCAGCAGTTTTGAAGGAGAGACCCAGTACTTC.

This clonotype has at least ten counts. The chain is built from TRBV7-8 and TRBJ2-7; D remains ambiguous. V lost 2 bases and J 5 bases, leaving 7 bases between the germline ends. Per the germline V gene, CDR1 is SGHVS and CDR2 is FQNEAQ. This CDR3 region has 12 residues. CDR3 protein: CASSLYGHEQYF. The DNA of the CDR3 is TGTGCCAGCAGCTTATACGGCCACGAGCAGTACTTC.

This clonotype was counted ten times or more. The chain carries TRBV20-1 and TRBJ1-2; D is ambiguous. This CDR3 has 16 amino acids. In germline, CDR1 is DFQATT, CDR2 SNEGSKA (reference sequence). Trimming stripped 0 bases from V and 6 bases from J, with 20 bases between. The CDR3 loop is CSARDPSGPEGNGYTF. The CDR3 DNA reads TGCAGTGCTAGAGATCCGTCTGGCCCAGAGGGAAATGGCTACACCTTC.

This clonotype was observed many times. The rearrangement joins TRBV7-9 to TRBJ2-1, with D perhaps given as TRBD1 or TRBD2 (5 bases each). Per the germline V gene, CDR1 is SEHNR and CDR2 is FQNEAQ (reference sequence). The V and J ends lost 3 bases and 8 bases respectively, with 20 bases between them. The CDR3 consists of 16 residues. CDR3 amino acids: CASSFFGWDASYEQFF. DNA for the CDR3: TGTGCCAGCAGCTTCTTCGGGTGGGACGCCAGCTATGAGCAGTTCTTC.

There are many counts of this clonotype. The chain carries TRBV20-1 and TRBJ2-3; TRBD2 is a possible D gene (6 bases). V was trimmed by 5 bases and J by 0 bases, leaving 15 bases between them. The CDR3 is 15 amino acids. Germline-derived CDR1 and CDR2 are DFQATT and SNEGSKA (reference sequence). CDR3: CSALSYSGSTDTQYF. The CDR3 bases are TGCAGTGCTCTTTCGTATAGCGGTAGCACAGATACGCAGTATTTT.

In DNA form, the CDR3 reads TGTGCCAGCAGTTACCTCACTAGCGGGGGAGGGAATGAGCAGTTCTTC. Its protein product is CASSYLTSGGGNEQFF. This sequence joins TRBV6-5 and TRBJ2-1; 11 bases map to TRBD2. The CDR3 length is 16 residues. With V trimmed by 2 bases and J by 7 bases, 7 bases remained unmatched. CDR1 is MNHEY, CDR2 SVGAGI, per germline.

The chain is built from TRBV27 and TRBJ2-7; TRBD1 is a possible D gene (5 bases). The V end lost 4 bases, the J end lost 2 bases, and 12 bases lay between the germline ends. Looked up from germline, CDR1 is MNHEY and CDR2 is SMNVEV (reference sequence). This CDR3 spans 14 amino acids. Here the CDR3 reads CASSSHQGTYEQYF. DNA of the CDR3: TGTGCCAGCAGTTCCCATCAGGGCACCTACGAGCAGTACTTC.

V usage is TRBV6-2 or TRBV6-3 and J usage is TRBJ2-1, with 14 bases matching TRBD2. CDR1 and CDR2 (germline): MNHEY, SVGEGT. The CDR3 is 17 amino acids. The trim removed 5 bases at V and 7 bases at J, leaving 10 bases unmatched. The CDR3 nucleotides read TGTGCCAGCAGTCCACGGACTAGCGGGAGGCTTCCAAATGAGCAGTTCTTC. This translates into CASSPRTSGRLPNEQFF.

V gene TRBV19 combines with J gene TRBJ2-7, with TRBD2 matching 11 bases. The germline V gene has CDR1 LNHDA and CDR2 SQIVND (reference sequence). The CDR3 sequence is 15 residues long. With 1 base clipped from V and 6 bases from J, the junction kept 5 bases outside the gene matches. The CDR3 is CASSIGTSGPSEQYF. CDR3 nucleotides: TGTGCCAGTAGTATAGGGACTAGCGGGCCCTCCGAGCAGTACTTC.

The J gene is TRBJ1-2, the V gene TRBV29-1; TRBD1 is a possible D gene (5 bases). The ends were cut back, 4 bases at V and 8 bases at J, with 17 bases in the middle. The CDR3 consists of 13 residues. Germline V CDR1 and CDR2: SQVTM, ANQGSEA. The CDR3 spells CSVGVAGPGGYTF. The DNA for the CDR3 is TGCAGCGTTGGAGTAGCAGGGCCAGGGGGCTACACCTTC.

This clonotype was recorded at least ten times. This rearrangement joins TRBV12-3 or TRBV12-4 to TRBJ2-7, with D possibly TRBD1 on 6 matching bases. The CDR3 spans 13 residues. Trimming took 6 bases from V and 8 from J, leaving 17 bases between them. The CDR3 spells CASRGTNREKQYF. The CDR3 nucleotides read TGTGCCAGCAGAGGAACCAACAGGGAAAAGCAGTACTTC.